One sample yielded the 15 T cell receptor beta chains listed below, sequenced in a study of blood T cell repertoires in COVID-19. Only in-frame clones appear in the TCRdb table, and some are missing; sequencing was by immunoSEQ multiplex PCR. The sample includes fewer than 90,000 clones, 78% of them seen just once. Specimen: peripheral blood. The receptors shown here come from a man in his 70s with COVID-19, enrolled during active disease.

This clone was observed a single time. The J gene is TRBJ1-6, the V gene TRBV6-5, with D perhaps matching TRBD1 (5 bases). The CDR3 is made up of 14 amino acids. The V gene's germline CDR1 is MNHEY and CDR2 SVGAGI. With 2 bases removed from V and 16 bases from J, the gap between germline ends came to 18 bases. The CDR3 DNA is TGTGCCAGCAGTTACGGGCAAGGGGTATTCCTACTCCACTTT. It encodes CASSYGQGVFLLHF.

The chain links TRBV27 to TRBJ1-1; D may be TRBD1 (6 bases). V gave up 6 bases and J gave up 3 bases, with 11 bases separating them. The germline V gene encodes CDR1 MNHEY and CDR2 SMNVEV (reference sequence). The CDR3 runs 13 residues. The CDR3 region is CASRLQGYTEAFF. The CDR3 DNA is TGTGCCAGCAGATTACAGGGTTACACTGAAGCTTTCTTT.

The chain employs TRBV9 and TRBJ1-2, with D unclear. The CDR3 has 15 residues. CDR1 is SGDLS and CDR2 is YYNGEE in the germline V gene. Trimming pared 0 bases from V and 0 bases from J, leaving 9 bases between. The CDR3 reads CASSVGGTTNYGYTF. The CDR3 DNA follows: TGTGCCAGCAGCGTAGGTGGCACTACTAACTATGGCTACACCTTC.

V and J are TRBV5-1 and TRBJ1-1, with a possible D match to TRBD1 (5 bases). CDR1 SGHRS and CDR2 YFSETQ come from the germline V gene. The CDR3 spans 15 residues. V was cut by 0 bases and J by 5 bases, with 14 bases left in between. CDR3 sequence reads: CASSLAWGSGTEAFF. The DNA for the CDR3 is TGCGCCAGCAGCTTGGCTTGGGGCAGTGGAACTGAAGCTTTCTTT.

The V gene is TRBV4-1, the J gene TRBJ2-2; 13 nucleotides match TRBD2. The CDR3 has 18 residues. Germline trimming cut 3 bases from V and 0 bases from J; bases unmatched to any gene: 4. In germline, CDR1 is MGHRA, CDR2 YSYEKL. The CDR3 coding sequence is TGCGCCAGCAGCCATCAACTAGCGGGAGGGACGAACACCGGGGAGCTGTTTTTT. This encodes CASSHQLAGGTNTGELFF.

This sequence joins TRBV20-1 and TRBJ2-5, with TRBD2 as a possible D gene (5 bases). The ends were cut back, 6 bases at V and 13 bases at J, with 18 bases in the middle. CDR1 and CDR2 (germline): DFQATT, SNEGSKA (reference sequence). The CDR3 is made up of 11 amino acids. CDR3: CSAPRVGLRYF. The CDR3 DNA reads TGCAGTGCCCCCCGTGTAGGACTTCGGTACTTC.

The chain carries TRBV29-1 and TRBJ1-2, with TRBD1 identical over 7 bases. V trimming: 6 bases; J trimming: 6 bases; junction bases outside the gene matches: 10. This CDR3 comprises 13 residues. Per the germline V gene, CDR1 is SQVTM and CDR2 is ANQGSEA. In DNA form, the CDR3 reads TGCAGCGTCAAGACAGGGAACGATCATGGCTACACCTTC. Translating gives CSVKTGNDHGYTF.

This clone has just a few counts. This rearrangement joins TRBV4-1 to TRBJ2-7, with TRBD2 identical over 11 bases. The trim removed 1 base at V and 7 bases at J, leaving 9 bases unmatched. CDR1 MGHRA and CDR2 YSYEKL come from the germline V gene. The CDR3 length is 16 residues. CDR3 DNA: TGCGCCAGCAGCCAAGCGATTAGCGGGGGGGTCGGGGAGCAGTACTTC. Translation gives CASSQAISGGVGEQYF.

This clone has just one count. The genes are TRBV7-6 and TRBJ2-7, with D possibly TRBD2 on 6 matching bases. CDR3 length: 14 amino acids. V lost 2 bases and J lost 6, with 14 bases in between. CDR1 and CDR2 (germline): SGHVS, FNYEAQ. The CDR3 coding sequence is TGTGCCAGCAGCTTAAATACGGGGGACCTCGAGCAGTACTTC. Protein product: CASSLNTGDLEQYF.

This clone was observed a handful of times. The chain carries TRBV5-1 and TRBJ1-2; 7 bases agree with TRBD1. Germline-derived CDR1 and CDR2 are SGHRS and YFSETQ. The CDR3 sequence is 16 residues long. Germline trimming cut 0 bases from V and 3 bases from J; bases unmatched to any gene: 8. CDR3 nucleotides: TGCGCCAGCAGCTTGGCCGGTCAGGGGGAATACTATGGCTACACCTTC. Translated, it gives CASSLAGQGEYYGYTF.

The rearrangement joins TRBV18 to TRBJ1-1, with D possibly being TRBD1 (6 bases). The V and J ends lost 2 bases and 11 bases respectively, with 12 bases between them. The CDR3 loop spans 12 amino acids. Germline lookup yields CDR1 KGHSH and CDR2 LQKENI. The CDR3 reads CASSPGGGVAFF. The CDR3 DNA follows: TGTGCCAGCTCACCAGGAGGGGGGGTTGCTTTCTTT.

V and J are TRBV6-5 and TRBJ1-2; possible D gene TRBD1, 5 bases. V was trimmed by 6 bases and J by 4 bases, leaving 15 bases between them. Germline V gives CDR1 MNHEY, CDR2 SVGAGI. This CDR3 is built from 14 residues. The CDR3 DNA follows: TGTGCCAGCAGGGCCCGACAGACCATCTATGGCTACACCTTC. It translates to CASRARQTIYGYTF.

In DNA form, the CDR3 reads TGTGCCAGCAGCCTCGCCACCACTAGCGGGCAAGAGACCCAGTACTTC. Protein: CASSLATTSGQETQYF. The rearrangement links TRBV7-2 to TRBJ2-5; 9 bases line up with TRBD2. CDR1 and CDR2 from the germline V gene are SGHTA and FQGNSA. This CDR3 has 16 amino acids. The ends lost 5 bases at V and 2 bases at J; junction bases unmatched: 9.

The chain uses TRBV5-1 and TRBJ2-5; a possible D gene is TRBD1 (6 bases). Per germline, CDR1 SGHRS and CDR2 YFSETQ. V lost 4 bases, J lost 5 bases, and 12 bases lay in between. This CDR3 contains 13 residues. CDR3 bases: TGCGCCAGCAGCGGACGTCAGGGGGAGACCCAGTACTTC. Its protein is CASSGRQGETQYF. Looking up the rest from reference TRBV5-1 and TRBJ2-5 gives the full variable domain: KAGVTQTPRYLIKTRGQQVTLSCSPISGHRSVSWYQQTPGQGLQFLFEYFSETQRNKGNFPGRFSGRQFSNSRSEMNVSTLELGDSALYLCASSGRQGETQYFGPGTRLLVL.

This chain links TRBV7-8 with TRBJ2-1; 7 bases map to TRBD2. Germline assignment: CDR1 SGHVS and CDR2 FQNEAQ. This CDR3 has 15 amino acids. V gave up 10 bases and J gave up 8 bases; unmatched junction bases: 17. The CDR3 DNA reads as TGTGCCACCCAAAACGCGGGAGTGGAGGGCTATGAGCAGTTCTTC. This codes for CATQNAGVEGYEQFF. Supplemented by reference TRBV7-8 and TRBJ2-1, the full variable domain reads GAGVSQSPRYKVAKRGQDVALRCDPISGHVSLFWYQQALGQGPEFLTYFQNEAQLDKSGLPSDRFFAERPEGSVSTLKIQRTQQEDSAVYLCATQNAGVEGYEQFFGPGTRLTVL.